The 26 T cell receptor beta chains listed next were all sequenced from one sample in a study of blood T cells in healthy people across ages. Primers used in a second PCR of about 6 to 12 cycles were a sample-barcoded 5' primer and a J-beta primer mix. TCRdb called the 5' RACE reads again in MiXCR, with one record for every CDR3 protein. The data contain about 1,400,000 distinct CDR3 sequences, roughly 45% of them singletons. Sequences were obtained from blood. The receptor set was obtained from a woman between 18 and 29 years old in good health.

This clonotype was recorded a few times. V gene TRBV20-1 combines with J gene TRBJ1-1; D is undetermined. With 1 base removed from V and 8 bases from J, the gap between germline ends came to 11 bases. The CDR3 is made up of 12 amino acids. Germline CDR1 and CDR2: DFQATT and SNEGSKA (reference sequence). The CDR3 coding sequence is TGCAGTGCTAGAGGACAATTCCCCGAAGCTTTCTTT. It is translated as CSARGQFPEAFF.

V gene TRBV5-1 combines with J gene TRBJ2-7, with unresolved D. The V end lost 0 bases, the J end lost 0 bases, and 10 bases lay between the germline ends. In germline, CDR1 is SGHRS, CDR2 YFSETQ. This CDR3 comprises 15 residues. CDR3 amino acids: CASSLDGRSSYEQYF. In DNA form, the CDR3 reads TGCGCCAGCAGCTTGGATGGCCGGAGCTCCTACGAGCAGTACTTC.

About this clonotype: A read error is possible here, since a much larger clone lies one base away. The CDR3 bases are TGTGCCAGCTTGCCTAGGGGGCAGGGCTACAATGAGCAGTTCTTC. Protein: CASLPRGQGYNEQFF. This chain links TRBV7-2 with TRBJ2-1; 7 bases agree with TRBD1. This CDR3 is 15 amino acids long. Germline-derived CDR1 and CDR2 are SGHTA and FQGNSA. V trimming: 8 bases; J trimming: 3 bases; junction bases outside the gene matches: 10.

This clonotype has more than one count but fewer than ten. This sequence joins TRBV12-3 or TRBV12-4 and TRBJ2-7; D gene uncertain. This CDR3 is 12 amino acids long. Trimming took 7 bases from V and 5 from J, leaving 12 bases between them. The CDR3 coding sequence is TGTGCCAGCAAACCCAATGTCCACGAGCAGTACTTC. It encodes CASKPNVHEQYF.

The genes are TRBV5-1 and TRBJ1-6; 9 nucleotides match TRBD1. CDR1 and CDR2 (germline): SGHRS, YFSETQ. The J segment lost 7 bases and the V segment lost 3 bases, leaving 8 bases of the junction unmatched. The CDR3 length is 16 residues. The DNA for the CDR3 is TGCGCCAGCAGCTGGACCCTGGGACAGGGAAATTCACCCCTCCACTTT. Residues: CASSWTLGQGNSPLHF. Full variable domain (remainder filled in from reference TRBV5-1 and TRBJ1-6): KAGVTQTPRYLIKTRGQQVTLSCSPISGHRSVSWYQQTPGQGLQFLFEYFSETQRNKGNFPGRFSGRQFSNSRSEMNVSTLELGDSALYLCASSWTLGQGNSPLHFGNGTRLTVT.

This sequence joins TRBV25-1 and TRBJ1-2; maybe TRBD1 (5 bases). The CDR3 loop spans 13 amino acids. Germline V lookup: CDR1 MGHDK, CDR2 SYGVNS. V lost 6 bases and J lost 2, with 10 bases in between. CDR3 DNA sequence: TGTGCCAGCAGGGGACCGGCGAACTATGGCTACACCTTC. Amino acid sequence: CASRGPANYGYTF.

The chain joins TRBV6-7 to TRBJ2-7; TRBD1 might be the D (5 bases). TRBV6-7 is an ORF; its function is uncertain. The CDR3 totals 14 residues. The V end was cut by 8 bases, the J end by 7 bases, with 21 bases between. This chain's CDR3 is CASLQASSYNEQYF. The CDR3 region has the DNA TGTGCCAGCCTACAGGCGAGCTCCTACAATGAGCAGTACTTC.

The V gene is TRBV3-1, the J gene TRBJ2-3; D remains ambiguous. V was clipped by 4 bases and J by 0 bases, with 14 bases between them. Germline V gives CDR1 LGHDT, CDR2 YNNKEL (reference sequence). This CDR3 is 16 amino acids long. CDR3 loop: CASSPRKGSSTDTQYF. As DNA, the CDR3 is TGTGCCAGCAGCCCTAGGAAAGGGTCTAGCACAGATACGCAGTATTTT.

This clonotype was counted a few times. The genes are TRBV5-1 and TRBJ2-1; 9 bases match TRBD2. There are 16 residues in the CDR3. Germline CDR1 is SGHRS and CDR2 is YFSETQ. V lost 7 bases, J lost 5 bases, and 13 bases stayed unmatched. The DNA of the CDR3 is TGCGCCAGCGGCTACAGCGGGAGGACGCTAGACAATGAGCAGTTCTTC. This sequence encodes CASGYSGRTLDNEQFF.

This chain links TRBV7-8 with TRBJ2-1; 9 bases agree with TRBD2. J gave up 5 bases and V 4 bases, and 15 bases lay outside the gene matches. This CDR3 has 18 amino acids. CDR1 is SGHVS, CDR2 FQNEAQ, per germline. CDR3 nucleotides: TGTGCCAGCAGCTCCCCGAGGTCTAGCGGGAATTGGGACAATGAGCAGTTCTTC. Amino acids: CASSSPRSSGNWDNEQFF.

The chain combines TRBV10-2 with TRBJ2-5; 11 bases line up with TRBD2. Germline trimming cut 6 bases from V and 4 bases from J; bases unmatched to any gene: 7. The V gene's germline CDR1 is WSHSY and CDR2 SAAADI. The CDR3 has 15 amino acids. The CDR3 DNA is TGCGCCAGCAGCACACTAGCGGGAGCATCAGAGACCCAGTACTTC. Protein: CASSTLAGASETQYF.

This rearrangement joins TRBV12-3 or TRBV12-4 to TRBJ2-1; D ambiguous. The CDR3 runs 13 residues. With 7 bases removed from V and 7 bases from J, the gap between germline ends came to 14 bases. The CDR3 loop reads CASTYRVGNEQFF. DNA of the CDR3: TGTGCCAGCACCTATAGGGTCGGAAATGAGCAGTTCTTC.

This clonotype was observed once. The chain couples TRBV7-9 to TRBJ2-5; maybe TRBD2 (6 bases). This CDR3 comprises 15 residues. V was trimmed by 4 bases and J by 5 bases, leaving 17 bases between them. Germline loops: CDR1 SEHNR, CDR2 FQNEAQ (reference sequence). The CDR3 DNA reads TGTGCCAGCAGCTCCAGACTAGTAAATATGGAGACCCAGTACTTC. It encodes CASSSRLVNMETQYF.

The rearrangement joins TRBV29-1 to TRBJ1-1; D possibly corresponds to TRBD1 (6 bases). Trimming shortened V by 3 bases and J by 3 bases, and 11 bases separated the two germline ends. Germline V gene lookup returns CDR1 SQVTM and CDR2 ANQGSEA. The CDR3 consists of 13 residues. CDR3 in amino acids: CSVESPGDTEAFF. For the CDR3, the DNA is TGCAGCGTTGAGTCCCCAGGGGACACTGAAGCTTTCTTT.

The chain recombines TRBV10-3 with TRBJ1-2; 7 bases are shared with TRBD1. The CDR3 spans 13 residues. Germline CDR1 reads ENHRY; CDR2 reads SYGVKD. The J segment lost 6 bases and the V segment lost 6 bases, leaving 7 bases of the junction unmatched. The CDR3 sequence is CAIREGQTNGYTF. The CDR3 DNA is TGTGCCATCAGGGAGGGACAGACAAATGGCTACACCTTC.

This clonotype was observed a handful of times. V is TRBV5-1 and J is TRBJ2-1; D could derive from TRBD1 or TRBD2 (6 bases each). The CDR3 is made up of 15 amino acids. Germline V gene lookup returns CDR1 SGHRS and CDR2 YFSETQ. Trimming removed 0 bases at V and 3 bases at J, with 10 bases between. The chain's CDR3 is CASSLGGADYNEQFF. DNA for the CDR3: TGCGCCAGCAGCTTGGGGGGGGCCGACTACAATGAGCAGTTCTTC.

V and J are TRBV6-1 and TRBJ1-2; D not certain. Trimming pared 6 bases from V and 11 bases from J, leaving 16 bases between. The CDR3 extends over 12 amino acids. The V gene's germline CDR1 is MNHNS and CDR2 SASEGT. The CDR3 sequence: CASSPPPPGYTF. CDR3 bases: TGTGCCAGCAGCCCCCCACCTCCAGGTTACACCTTC.

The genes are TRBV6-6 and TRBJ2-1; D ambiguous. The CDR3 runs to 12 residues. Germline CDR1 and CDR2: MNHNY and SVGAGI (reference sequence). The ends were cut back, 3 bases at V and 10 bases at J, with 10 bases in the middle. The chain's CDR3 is CASSYPGVEQFF. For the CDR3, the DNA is TGTGCCAGCAGTTATCCGGGTGTGGAGCAGTTCTTC.

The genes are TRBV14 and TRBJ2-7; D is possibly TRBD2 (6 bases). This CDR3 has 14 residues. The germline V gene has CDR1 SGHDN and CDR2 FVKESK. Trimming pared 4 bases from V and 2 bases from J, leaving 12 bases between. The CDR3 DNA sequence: TGTGCCAGCAGCCTAGAGGAGGGACCCTACGAGCAGTACTTC. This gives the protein CASSLEEGPYEQYF. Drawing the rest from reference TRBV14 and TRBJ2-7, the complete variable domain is EAGVTQFPSHSVIEKGQTVTLRCDPISGHDNLYWYRRVMGKEIKFLLHFVKESKQDESGMPNNRFLAERTGGTYSTLKVQPAELEDSGVYFCASSLEEGPYEQYFGPGTRLTVT.

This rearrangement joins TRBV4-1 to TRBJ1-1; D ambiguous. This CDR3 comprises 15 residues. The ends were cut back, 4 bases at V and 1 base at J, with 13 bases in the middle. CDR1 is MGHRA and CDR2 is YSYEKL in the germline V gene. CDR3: CASSPQPVTNTEAFF. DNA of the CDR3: TGCGCCAGCAGCCCCCAGCCGGTAACGAACACTGAAGCTTTCTTT.

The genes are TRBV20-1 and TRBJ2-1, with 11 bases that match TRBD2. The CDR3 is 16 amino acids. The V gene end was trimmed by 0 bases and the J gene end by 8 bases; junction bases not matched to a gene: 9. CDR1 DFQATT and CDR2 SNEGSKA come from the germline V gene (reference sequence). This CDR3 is CSARDLTSGIGHEQFF. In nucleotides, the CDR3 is TGCAGTGCTAGAGATTTGACTAGCGGGATTGGACATGAGCAGTTCTTC.

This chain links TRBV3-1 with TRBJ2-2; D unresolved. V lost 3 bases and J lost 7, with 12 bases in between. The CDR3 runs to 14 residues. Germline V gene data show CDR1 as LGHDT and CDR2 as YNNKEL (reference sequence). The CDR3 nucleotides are TGTGCCAGCAGCCATCGGTCCTACGGCGGGGAGCTGTTTTTT. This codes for CASSHRSYGGELFF.

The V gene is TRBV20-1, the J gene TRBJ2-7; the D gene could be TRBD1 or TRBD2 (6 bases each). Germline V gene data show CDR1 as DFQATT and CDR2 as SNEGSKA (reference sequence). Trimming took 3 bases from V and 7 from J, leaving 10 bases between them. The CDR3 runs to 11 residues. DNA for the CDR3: TGCAGTGCTAGCCGGGGGCGTGAGCAGTACTTC. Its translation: CSASRGREQYF.

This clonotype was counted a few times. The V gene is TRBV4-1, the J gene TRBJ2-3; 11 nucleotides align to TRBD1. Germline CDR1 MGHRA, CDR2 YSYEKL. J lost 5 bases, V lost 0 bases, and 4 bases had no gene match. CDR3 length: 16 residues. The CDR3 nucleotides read TGCGCCAGCAGCCAAGATGGGGACAGGGGGGGAGATACGCAGTATTTT. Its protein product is CASSQDGDRGGDTQYF.

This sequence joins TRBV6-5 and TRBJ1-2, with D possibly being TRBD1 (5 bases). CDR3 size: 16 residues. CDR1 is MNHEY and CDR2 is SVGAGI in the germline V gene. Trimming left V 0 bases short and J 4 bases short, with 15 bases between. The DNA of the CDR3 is TGTGCCAGCAGTTACTCGGGGGGACGTTACGGCTATGGCTACACCTTC. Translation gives CASSYSGGRYGYGYTF.

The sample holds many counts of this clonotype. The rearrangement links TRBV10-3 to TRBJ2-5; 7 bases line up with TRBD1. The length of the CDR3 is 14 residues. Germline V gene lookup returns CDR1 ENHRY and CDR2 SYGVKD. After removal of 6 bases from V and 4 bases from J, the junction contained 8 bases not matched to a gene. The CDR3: CAISQGTEGETQYF. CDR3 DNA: TGTGCCATCAGCCAAGGGACAGAAGGAGAGACCCAGTACTTC.